This TCR beta chain comes out of a study of blood T cell repertoires in COVID-19 (dated by TCRdb to 2018 to 2020). A note on the overall study: The collaborator samples originated in the United States, Italy and Spain and spanned the acute and convalescent phases of COVID-19. The prospective study material was composed of cDNA or gDNA derived from T cells, B-cell-depleted T cells, or PBMCs. Deeply sampled blood TCRbeta repertoires from subjects exposed to, actively infected with, or recovered from COVID-19 were included in the dataset. A freely available public database, intended as a resource for researchers studying the immune response to SARS-CoV-2, is where the repertoires were released. The samples were drawn from two sources: the first 160 participants of the ongoing ImmuneRACE study, and approximately 1,300 subjects contributed by 6 global collaborators. The sample metadata nearly always contained a de-identified subject ID, COVID-19 status, age in years and sex. Where available, HLA class I and class II types were obtained from metadata supplied by the sample provider rather than from assay-based typing.

Here is what the overall study found, with its caveats: Clinical and demographic metadata were provided uncurated, with the amount varying by source and participant.

Participants in the prospective study were aged roughly 18 to 100 years, lived in 20 to 30 United States geographic areas, and enrolled through a virtual design. To assign participants to cohorts, the prospective study relied on clinical history that participants themselves reported in a screening survey and a study questionnaire. Recovered participants in ImmuneRACE Cohort 3 were defined as having two consecutive negative NP/OP PCR tests, clearance from a healthcare professional, or resolution of symptoms. In the prospective study, whole blood, serum and a nasopharyngeal or oropharyngeal swab were collected from each participant by mobile phlebotomists. Participants in the prospective study had the option to provide additional blood draws and questionnaires over a 2-month period. Before DNA extraction, prospective study blood samples were shipped either frozen or at room temperature. With regard to this clone: No antigen is known for it. No base quality values were provided; no much bigger clone lies one nucleotide off.

The CDR3 runs 14 residues from the cysteine to the phenylalanine. Only the CDR3 portion is preserved as DNA: 42 bases, with reading frame beginning at the first base. Looking up the germline V gene (reference sequence) yields CDR1 SGHNT and CDR2 YYREEE. The V end gives up 4 bases and the J end 7 bases, leaving 6 bases in the junction not matched to a gene. The immunoSEQ Assay, a bias-controlled multiplex PCR, was used to amplify TCRbeta CDR3 regions from genomic DNA. From the authors' description of their analysis: Within the assay, amplification of reference gene primers was used to estimate how many nucleated cells each sample contained. To quantify the absolute abundance of each unique TCRbeta CDR3 rearrangement, sequence reads were collapsed and filtered. For each sample, productive Simpson clonality was calculated by taking the square root of Simpson's diversity index across productive rearrangements. Held by TCRdb, this immuneACCESS table contains in-frame sequences only and omits some clones. Under half of the omission traces to an unresolved V gene where checked; the cause of the rest is unknown. The V and J calls and clone size are taken from that table; D and trimming were inferred from the DNA. The sample table shows under 200,000 clones, and more than 80% are seen once. Clones ranked in the top ten supply around 8% of the sample.

The receptor comes from a woman younger than 30 who had recovered from COVID-19. Sequencing used PBMCs or T cells enriched from blood (not recorded which). The chain is made from TRBV5-4 and TRBJ1-4; 8 nucleotides in the junction match TRBD1. The DNA sequence is as follows: TGTGCCAGCAGCCGGGACAGGCATAGTGAAAAACTGTTTTTT. This sequence encodes CASSRDRHSEKLFF.